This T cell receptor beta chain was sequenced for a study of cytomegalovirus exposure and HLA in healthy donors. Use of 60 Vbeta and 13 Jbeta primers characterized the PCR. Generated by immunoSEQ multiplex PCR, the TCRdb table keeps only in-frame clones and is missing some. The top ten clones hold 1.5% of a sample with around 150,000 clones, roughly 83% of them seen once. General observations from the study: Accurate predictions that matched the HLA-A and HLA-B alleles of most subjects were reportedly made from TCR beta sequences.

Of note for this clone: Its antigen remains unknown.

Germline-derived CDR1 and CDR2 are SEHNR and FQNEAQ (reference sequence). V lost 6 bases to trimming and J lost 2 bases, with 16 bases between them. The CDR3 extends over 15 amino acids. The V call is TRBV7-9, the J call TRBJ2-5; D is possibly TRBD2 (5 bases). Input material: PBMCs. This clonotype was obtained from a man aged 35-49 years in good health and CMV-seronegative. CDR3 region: CASSNPTGRQETQYF. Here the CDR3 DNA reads TGTGCCAGCAGTAACCCGACGGGGAGACAAGAGACCCAGTACTTC.